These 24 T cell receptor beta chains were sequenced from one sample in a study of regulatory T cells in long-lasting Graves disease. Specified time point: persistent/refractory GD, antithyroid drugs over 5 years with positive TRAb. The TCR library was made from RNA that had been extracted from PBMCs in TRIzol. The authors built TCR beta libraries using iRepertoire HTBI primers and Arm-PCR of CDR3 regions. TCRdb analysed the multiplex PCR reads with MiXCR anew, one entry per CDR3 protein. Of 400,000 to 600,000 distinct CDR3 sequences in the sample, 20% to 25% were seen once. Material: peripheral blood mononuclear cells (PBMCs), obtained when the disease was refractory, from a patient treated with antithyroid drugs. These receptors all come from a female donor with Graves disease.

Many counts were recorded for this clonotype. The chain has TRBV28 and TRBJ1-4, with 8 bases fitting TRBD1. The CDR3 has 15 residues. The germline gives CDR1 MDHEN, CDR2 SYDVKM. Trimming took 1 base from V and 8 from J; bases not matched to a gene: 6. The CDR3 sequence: CASSLSGTGSEKLFF. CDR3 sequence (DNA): TGTGCCAGCAGTTTATCCGGGACAGGCTCAGAAAAACTGTTTTTT.

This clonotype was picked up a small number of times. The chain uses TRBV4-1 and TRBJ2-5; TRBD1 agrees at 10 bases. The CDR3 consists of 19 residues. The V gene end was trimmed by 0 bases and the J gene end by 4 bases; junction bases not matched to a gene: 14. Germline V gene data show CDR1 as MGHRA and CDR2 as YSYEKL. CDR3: CASSQEDDRLGTGAETQYF. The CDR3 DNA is TGCGCCAGCAGCCAAGAAGATGACCGCCTCGGGACAGGGGCAGAGACCCAGTACTTC.

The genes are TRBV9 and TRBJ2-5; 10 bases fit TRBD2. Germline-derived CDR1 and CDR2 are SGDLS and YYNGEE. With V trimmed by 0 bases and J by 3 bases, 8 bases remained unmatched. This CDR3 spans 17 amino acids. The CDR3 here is CASSVALGLAGEETQYF. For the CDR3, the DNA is TGTGCCAGCAGCGTAGCTCTTGGCCTAGCGGGAGAAGAGACCCAGTACTTC. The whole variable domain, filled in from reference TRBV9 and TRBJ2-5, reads DSGVTQTPKHLITATGQRVTLRCSPRSGDLSVYWYQQSLDQGLQFLIQYYNGEERAKGNILERFSAQQFPDLHSELNLSSLELGDSALYFCASSVALGLAGEETQYFGPGTRLLVL.

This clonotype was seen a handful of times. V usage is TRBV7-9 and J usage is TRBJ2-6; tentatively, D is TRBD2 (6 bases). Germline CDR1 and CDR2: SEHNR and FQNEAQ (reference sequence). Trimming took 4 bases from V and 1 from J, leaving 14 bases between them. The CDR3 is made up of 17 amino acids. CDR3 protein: CASSYMEGQSGANVLTF. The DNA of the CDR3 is TGTGCCAGCAGCTATATGGAGGGGCAATCTGGGGCCAACGTCCTGACTTTC.

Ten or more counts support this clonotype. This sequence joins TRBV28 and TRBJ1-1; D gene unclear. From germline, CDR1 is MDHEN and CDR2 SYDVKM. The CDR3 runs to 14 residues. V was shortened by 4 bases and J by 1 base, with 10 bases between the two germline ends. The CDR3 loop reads CASSSPWSNTEAFF. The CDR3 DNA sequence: TGTGCCAGCAGTTCCCCCTGGTCGAACACTGAAGCTTTCTTT.

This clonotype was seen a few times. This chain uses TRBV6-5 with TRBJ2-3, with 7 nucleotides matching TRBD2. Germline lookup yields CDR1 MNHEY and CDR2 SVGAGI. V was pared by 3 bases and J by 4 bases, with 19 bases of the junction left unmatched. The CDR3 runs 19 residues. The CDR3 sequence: CASSYVGRSTSLFSDTQYF. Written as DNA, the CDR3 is TGTGCCAGCAGTTATGTAGGTCGCTCGACTAGCTTGTTTTCAGATACGCAGTATTTT.

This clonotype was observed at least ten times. The CDR3 nucleotides read TGTGCCAGCAAGATGGACTCTTCATCTGGAAACACCATATATTTT. This gives the protein CASKMDSSSGNTIYF. V usage is TRBV7-2 and J usage is TRBJ1-3; D gene ambiguous. Germline CDR1 is SGHTA and CDR2 is FQGNSA. This CDR3 is 15 amino acids long. V was pared by 7 bases and J by 1 base, with 14 bases between.

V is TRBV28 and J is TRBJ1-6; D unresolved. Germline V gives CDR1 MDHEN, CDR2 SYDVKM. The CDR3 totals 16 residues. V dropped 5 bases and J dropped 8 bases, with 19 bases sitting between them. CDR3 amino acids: CASSEARAQSDSPLHF. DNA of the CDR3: TGTGCCAGCAGTGAAGCACGGGCCCAGAGTGATTCACCCCTCCACTTT.

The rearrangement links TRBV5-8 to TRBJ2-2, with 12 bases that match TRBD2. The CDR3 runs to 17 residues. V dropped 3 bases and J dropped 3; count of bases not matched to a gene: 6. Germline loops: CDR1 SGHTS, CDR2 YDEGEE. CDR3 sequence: CASSSRLAGAYTGELFF. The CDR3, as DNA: TGTGCCAGCAGCTCTCGACTAGCGGGGGCCTACACCGGGGAGCTGTTTTTT.

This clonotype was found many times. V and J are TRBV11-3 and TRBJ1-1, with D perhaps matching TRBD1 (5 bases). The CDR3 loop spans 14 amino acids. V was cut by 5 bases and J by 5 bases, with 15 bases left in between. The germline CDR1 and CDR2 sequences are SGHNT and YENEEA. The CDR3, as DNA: TGTGCCAGCAGCACCGGGGGGATGGGGACTGAAGCTTTCTTT. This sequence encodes CASSTGGMGTEAFF.

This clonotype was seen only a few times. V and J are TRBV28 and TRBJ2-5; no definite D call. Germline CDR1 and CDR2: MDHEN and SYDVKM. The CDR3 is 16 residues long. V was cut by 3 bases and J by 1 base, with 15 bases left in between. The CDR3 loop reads CASSLFHSESQETQYF. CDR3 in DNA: TGTGCCAGCAGTTTGTTTCATTCCGAGAGCCAAGAGACCCAGTACTTC.

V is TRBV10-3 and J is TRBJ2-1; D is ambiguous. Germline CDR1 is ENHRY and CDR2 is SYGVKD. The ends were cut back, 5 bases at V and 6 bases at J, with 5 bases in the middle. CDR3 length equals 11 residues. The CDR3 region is CAISPGNEQFF. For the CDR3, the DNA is TGTGCCATCAGTCCCGGCAATGAGCAGTTCTTC.

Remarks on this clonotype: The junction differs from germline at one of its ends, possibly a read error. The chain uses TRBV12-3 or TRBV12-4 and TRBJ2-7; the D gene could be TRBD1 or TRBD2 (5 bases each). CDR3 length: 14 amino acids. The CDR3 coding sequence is TGTGCCAGCAGTTTAGAGTTGGGGACCTACGAGCAGTGCTTC. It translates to CASSLELGTYEQCF.

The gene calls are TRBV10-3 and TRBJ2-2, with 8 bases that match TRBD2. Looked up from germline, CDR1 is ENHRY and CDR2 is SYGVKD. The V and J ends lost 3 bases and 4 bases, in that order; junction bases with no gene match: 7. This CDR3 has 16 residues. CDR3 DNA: TGTGCCATCAGTGACTTCGCGGGAGGAATCACCGGGGAGCTGTTTTTT. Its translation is CAISDFAGGITGELFF.

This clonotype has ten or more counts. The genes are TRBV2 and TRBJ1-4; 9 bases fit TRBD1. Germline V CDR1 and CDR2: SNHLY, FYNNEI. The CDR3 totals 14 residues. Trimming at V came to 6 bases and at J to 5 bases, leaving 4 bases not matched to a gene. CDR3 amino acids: CASRTGTGNEKLFF. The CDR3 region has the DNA TGTGCCAGCAGAACCGGGACAGGGAATGAAAAACTGTTTTTT.

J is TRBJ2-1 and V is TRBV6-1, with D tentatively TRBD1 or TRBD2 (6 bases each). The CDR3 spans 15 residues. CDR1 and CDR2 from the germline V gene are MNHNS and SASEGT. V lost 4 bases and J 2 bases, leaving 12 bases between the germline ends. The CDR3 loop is CASSVPGGAYNEQFF. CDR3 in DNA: TGTGCCAGCAGTGTGCCCGGGGGCGCCTACAATGAGCAGTTCTTC.

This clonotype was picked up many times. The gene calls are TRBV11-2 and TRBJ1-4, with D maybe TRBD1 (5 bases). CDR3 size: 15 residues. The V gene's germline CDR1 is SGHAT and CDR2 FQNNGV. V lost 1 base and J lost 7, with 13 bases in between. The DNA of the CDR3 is TGTGCCAGCAGCTTAGTTCGGGGCCCGGGTGAAAAACTGTTTTTT. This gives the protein CASSLVRGPGEKLFF.

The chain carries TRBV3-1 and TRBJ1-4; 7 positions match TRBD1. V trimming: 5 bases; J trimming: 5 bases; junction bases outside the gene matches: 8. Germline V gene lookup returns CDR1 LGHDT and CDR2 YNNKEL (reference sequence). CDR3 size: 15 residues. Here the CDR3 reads CASSDTGERNEKLFF. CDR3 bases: TGTGCCAGCAGCGATACAGGGGAGAGGAATGAAAAACTGTTTTTT.

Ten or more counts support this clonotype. This chain's CDR3 is CASSLSRGEQYF. CDR3 coding DNA: TGTGCCAGCAGCTTGTCCAGGGGCGAGCAGTACTTC. The gene calls are TRBV5-6 and TRBJ2-7, with D possibly matching TRBD1 (6 bases). Germline V CDR1 and CDR2: SGHDT, YYEEEE. V lost 1 base to trimming and J lost 6 bases, with 8 bases between them. This CDR3 spans 12 amino acids.

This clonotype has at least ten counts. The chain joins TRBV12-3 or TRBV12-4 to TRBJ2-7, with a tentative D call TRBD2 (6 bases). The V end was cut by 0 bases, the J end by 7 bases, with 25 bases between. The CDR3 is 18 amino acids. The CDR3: CASSLAIGIGRGFEEQYF. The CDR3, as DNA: TGTGCCAGCAGTTTAGCCATTGGGATTGGGCGGGGCTTTGAGGAGCAGTACTTC.

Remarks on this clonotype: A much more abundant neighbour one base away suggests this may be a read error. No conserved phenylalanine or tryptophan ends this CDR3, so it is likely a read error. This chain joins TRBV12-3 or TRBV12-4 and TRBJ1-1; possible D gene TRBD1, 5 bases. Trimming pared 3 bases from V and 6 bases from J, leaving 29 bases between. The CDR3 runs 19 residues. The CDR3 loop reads CASSLRWRAGRPRTAEAFL. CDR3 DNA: TGTGCCAGCAGTTTGCGGTGGAGAGCAGGGAGACCTCGAACCGCTGAAGCTTTCCTT.

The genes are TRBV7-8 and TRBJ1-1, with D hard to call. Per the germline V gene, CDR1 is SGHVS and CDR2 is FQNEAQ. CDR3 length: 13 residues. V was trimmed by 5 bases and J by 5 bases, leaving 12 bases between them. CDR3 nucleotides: TGTGCCAGCAGCCAGCCACGGGAGACTGAAGCTTTCTTT. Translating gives CASSQPRETEAFF.

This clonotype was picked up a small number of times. The CDR3 DNA reads as TGTGCCAGCAGCCCTTCCCGGGGGGGCCCAGTCTCCTATAATTCACCCCTCCACTTT. It encodes CASSPSRGGPVSYNSPLHF. The chain links TRBV6-1 to TRBJ1-6; the D gene is possibly TRBD1 (6 bases). The CDR3 extends over 19 amino acids. V gave up 6 bases and J gave up 0 bases, with 21 bases separating them. Germline CDR1 reads MNHNS; CDR2 reads SASEGT.

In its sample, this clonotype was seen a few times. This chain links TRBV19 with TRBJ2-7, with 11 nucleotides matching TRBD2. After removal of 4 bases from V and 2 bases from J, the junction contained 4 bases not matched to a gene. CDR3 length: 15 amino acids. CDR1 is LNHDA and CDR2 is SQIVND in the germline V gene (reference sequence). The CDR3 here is CASSRSSGGAYEQYF. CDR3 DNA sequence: TGTGCCAGTAGTAGAAGTAGCGGGGGGGCCTACGAGCAGTACTTC. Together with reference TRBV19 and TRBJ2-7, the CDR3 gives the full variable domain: DGGITQSPKYLFRKEGQNVTLSCEQNLNHDAMYWYRQDPGQGLRLIYYSQIVNDFQKGDIAEGYSVSREKKESFPLTVTSAQKNPTAFYLCASSRSSGGAYEQYFGPGTRLTVT.